A selection of T cell receptor beta chains follows, all from one sample in a study of blood T cell repertoires in COVID-19. Clones were read by immunoSEQ multiplex PCR, and TCRdb kept only the in-frame ones, dropping some. In the table there are hundreds of thousands of clones, about 87% of which are singletons. Specimen: peripheral blood. The receptors originated from a middle-aged woman who had recovered from COVID-19. Each CDR3 is given with its conserved first and last residue. Fields, in order: J gene, clone size, V gene, CDR3 protein. A clone size is listed for some rows: how often the clone was seen (once, few, many), or a class if it is expanded.

J: TRBJ2-3; size: .; V: TRBV27; CDR3: CASSRTSGTSHPTDTQYF
J: TRBJ2-7; size: .; V: TRBV5-1; CDR3: CASRSGSSYEQYF
J: TRBJ2-3; size: .; V: TRBV7-8; CDR3: CASSLMVAGGTDTQYF
J: TRBJ1-2; size: .; V: TRBV5-1; CDR3: CASSLGGGSSYGYTF
J: TRBJ1-5; size: .; V: TRBV11-2; CDR3: CASSIQGYSNQPQHF
J: TRBJ2-7; size: .; V: TRBV5-1; CDR3: CASSQGQGASYEQYF
J: TRBJ2-7; size: .; V: TRBV4-1; CDR3: CASSPNRDRGPSEQYF
J: TRBJ1-1; size: .; V: TRBV19; CDR3: CASKQGQLTEAFF
J: TRBJ1-3; size: once; V: TRBV4-1; CDR3: CASSRPKRGNWDSGNTIYF
J: TRBJ2-1; size: .; V: TRBV5-6; CDR3: CASSLAGDSSYNEQFF
J: TRBJ1-2; size: .; V: TRBV7-3; CDR3: CASSHDSRGYGYTF
J: TRBJ1-2; size: .; V: TRBV29-1; CDR3: CSATPGQGYGYTF
J: TRBJ1-1; size: .; V: TRBV6-5; CDR3: CASSYTTGGTEAFF
J: TRBJ1-6; size: .; V: TRBV4-1; CDR3: CASSHGQGLASPLHF